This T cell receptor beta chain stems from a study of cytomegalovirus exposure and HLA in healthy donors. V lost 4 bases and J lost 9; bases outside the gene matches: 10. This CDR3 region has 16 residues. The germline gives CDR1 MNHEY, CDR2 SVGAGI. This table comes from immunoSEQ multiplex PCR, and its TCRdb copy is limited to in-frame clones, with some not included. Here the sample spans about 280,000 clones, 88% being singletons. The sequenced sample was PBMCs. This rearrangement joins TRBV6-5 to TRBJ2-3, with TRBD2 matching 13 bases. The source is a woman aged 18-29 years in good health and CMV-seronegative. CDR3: CASSSRGLAGMKTQYF. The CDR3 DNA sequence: TGTGCCAGCAGTTCCCGGGGACTAGCGGGAATGAAAACGCAGTATTTT.